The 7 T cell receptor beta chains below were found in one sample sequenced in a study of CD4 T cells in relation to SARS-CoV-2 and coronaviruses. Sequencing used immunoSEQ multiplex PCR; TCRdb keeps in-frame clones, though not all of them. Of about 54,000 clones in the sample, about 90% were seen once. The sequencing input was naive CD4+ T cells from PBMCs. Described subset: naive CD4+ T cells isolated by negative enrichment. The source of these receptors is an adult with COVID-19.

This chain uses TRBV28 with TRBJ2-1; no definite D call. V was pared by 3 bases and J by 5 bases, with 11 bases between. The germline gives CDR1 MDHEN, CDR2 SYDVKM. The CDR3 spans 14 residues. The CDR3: CASSFTLGNNEQFF. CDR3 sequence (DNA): TGTGCCAGCAGTTTTACCCTAGGTAACAATGAGCAGTTCTTC.

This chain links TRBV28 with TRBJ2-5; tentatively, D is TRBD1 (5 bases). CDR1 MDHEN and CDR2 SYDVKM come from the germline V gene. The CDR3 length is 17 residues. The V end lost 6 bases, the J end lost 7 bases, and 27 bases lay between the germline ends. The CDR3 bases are TGTGCCAGCAGCCCAAGGGGTTGGGCGTCCGCCACCGGGACCCAGTACTTC. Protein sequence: CASSPRGWASATGTQYF.

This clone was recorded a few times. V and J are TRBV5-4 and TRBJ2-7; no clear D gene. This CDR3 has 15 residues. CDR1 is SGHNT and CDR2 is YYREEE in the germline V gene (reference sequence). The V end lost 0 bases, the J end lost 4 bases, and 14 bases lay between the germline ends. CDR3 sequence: CASSLDPRSQYEQYF. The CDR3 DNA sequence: TGTGCCAGCAGCTTGGATCCACGGAGCCAATACGAGCAGTACTTC.

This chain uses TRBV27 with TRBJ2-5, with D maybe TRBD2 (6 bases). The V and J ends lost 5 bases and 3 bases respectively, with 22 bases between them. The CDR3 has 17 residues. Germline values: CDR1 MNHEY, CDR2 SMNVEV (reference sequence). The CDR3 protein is CASSLIRLGRREETQYF. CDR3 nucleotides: TGTGCCAGCAGTCTAATCCGCCTCGGGAGACGGGAAGAGACCCAGTACTTC.

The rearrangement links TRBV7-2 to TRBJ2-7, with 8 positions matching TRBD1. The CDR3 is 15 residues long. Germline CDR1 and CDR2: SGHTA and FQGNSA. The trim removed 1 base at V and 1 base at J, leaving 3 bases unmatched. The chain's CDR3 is CASSLGQGLSYEQYF. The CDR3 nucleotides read TGTGCCAGCAGCTTAGGACAGGGGCTGTCCTACGAGCAGTACTTC.

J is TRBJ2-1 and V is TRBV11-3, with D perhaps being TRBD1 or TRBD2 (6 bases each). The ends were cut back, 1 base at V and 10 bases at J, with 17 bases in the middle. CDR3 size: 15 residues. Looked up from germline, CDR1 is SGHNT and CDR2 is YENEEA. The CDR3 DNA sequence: TGTGCCAGCAGCTTAGGCGGGACTGGAAGGGGGGAGCAGTTCTTC. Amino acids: CASSLGGTGRGEQFF.

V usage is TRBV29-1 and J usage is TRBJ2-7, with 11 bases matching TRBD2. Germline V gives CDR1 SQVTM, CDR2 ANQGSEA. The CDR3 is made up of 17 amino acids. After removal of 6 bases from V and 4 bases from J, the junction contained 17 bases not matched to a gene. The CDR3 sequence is CSVARRARASGRYEQYF. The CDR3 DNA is TGCAGCGTCGCGAGACGGGCAAGGGCTAGCGGGAGGTACGAGCAGTACTTC.